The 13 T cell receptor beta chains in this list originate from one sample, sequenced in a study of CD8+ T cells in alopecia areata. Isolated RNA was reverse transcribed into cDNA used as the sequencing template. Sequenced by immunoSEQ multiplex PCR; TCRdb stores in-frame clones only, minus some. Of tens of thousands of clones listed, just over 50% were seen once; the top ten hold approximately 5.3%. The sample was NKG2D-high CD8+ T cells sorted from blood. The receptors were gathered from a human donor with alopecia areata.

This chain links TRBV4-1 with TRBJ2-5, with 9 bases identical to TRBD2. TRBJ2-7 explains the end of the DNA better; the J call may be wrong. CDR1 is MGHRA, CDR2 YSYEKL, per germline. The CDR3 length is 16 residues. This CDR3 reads CASSQGTSVNSYEQYF. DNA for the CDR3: TGCGCCAGCAGCCAAGGGACTAGCGTCAACTCCTACGAGCAGTACTTC.

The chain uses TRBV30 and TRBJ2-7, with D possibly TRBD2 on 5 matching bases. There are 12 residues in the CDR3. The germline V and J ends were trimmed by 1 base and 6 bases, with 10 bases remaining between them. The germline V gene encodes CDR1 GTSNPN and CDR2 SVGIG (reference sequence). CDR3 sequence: CAWSATGIEQYF. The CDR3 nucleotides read TGTGCCTGGAGTGCGACGGGGATCGAGCAGTACTTC.

CDR3 sequence reads: CASSEVGSGGASAYEQFF. Written as DNA, the CDR3 is TGTGCCAGCAGTGAAGTCGGTAGCGGGGGGGCCTCGGCGTATGAGCAGTTCTTC. V and J are TRBV2 and TRBJ2-1; 11 bases align to TRBD2. Germline CDR1 and CDR2: SNHLY and FYNNEI. The CDR3 extends over 18 amino acids. With 1 base clipped from V and 8 bases from J, the junction kept 13 bases outside the gene matches.

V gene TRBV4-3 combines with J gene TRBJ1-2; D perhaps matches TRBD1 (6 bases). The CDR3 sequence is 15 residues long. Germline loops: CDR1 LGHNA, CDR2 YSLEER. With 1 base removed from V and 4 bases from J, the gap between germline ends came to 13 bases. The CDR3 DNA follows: TGCGCCAGCAGCCAAGTGTCGGACAGCATCTATGGCTACACCTTC. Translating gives CASSQVSDSIYGYTF.

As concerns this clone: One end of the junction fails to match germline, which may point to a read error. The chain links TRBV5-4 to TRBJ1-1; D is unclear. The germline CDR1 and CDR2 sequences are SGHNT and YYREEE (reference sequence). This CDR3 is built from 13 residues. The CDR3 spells CASRQPTGSEAFF. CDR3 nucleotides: TGTGCCAGCAGACAGCCCACCGGGAGTGAAGCCTTCTTT.

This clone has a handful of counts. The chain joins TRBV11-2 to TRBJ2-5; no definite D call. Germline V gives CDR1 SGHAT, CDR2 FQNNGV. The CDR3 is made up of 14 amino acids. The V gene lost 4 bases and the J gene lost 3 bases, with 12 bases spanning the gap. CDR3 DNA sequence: TGTGCCAGCAGCTCCTACCAGGTGGAAGAGACCCAGTACTTC. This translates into CASSSYQVEETQYF. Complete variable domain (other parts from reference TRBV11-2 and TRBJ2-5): EAGVAQSPRYKIIEKRQSVAFWCNPISGHATLYWYQQILGQGPKLLIQFQNNGVVDDSQLPKDRFSAERLKGVDSTLKIQPAKLEDSAVYLCASSSYQVEETQYFGPGTRLLVL.

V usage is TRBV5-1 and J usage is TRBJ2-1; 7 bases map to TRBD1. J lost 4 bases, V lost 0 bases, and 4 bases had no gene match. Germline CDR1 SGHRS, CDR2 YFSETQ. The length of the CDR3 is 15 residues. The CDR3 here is CASSLVTGIYNEQFF. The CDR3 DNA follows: TGCGCCAGCAGCTTGGTGACAGGGATATACAATGAGCAGTTCTTC.

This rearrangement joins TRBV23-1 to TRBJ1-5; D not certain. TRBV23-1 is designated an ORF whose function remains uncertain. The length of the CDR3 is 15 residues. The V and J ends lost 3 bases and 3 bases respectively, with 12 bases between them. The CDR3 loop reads CASSHPKGPNQPQHF. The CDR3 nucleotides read TGCGCCAGCAGTCACCCCAAGGGTCCCAATCAGCCCCAGCATTTT.

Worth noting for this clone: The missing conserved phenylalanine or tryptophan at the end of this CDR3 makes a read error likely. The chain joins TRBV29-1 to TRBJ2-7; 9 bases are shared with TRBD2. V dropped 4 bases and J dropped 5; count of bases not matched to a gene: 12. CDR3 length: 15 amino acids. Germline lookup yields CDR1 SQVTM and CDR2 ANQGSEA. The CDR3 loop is CSVVFVAAGGNEQYL. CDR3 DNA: TGCAGCGTTGTTTTTGTCGCGGCGGGAGGGAACGAGCAGTACCTC.

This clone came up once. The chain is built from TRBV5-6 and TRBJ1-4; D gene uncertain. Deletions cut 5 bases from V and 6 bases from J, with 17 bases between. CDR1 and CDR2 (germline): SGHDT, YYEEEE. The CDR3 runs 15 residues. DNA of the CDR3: TGTGCCAGCAGATCGGGCTGGGGAGGAGATGAAAAACTGTTTTTT. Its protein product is CASRSGWGGDEKLFF.

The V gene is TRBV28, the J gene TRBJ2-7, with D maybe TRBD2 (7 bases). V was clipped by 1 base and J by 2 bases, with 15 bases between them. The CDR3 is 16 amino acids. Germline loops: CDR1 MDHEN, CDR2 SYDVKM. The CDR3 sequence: CASSLSGGTKTYEQYF. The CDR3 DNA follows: TGTGCCAGCAGTTTATCCGGGGGGACAAAGACCTACGAGCAGTACTTC. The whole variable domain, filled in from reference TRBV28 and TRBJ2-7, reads DVKVTQSSRYLVKRTGEKVFLECVQDMDHENMFWYRQDPGLGLRLIYFSYDVKMKEKGDIPEGYSVSREKKERFSLILESASTNQTSMYLCASSLSGGTKTYEQYFGPGTRLTVT.

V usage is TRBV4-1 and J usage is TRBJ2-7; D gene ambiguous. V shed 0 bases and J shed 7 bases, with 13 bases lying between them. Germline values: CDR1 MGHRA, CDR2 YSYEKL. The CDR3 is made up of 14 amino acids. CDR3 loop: CASSQDIGPREQYF. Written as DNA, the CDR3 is TGCGCCAGCAGCCAAGACATCGGCCCTCGGGAGCAGTACTTC.

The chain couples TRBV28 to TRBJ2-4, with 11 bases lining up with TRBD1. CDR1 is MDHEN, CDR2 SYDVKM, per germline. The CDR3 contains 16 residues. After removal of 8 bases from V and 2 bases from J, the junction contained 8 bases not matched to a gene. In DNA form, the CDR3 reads TGTGCCAGCTCCTGGGGGACAGGGGGACCCAAAAACATTCAGTACTTC. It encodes CASSWGTGGPKNIQYF.